This entry concerns a single T cell receptor (beta chain). These data are taken from a study of blood T cell repertoires in COVID-19. Turning to the study itself: COVID-19 samples collected from the United States, Italy and Spain covered acute and convalescent phases.

In the study's own analysis: Researchers report that nucleated cell counts were estimated from reference gene primer amplification. The table came from immunoSEQ multiplex PCR; TCRdb's copy has only in-frame clones and leaves some out. D and trimming come from the DNA, and the V and J calls and clone size come from that table. The table lists approximately 300,000 clones, about nine tenths of them singletons, with approximately 10% in the top ten. The ends were cut back, 6 bases at V and 4 bases at J, with 7 bases in the middle. The CDR3 has 11 residues. Germline CDR1 MNHEY, CDR2 SVGAGI. The chain uses TRBV6-5 and TRBJ2-7, with TRBD1 as a possible D gene (5 bases). The sample consisted of peripheral blood. This receptor was taken from a woman aged 25-40 years with COVID-19, enrolled during active disease. The CDR3 DNA reads TGTGCCAGCAGCAACAGGTACGAGCAGTACTTC. Translation gives CASSNRYEQYF.